The TCR beta chain described here comes from a study of CD8+ T cells in alopecia areata. Germline V gene lookup returns CDR1 GTSNPN and CDR2 SVGIG (reference sequence). This CDR3 region has 10 residues. Trimming shortened V by 5 bases and J by 5 bases, and 5 bases separated the two germline ends. Extracted from the samples, RNA was reverse transcribed into cDNA to serve as the sequencing template. Here immunoSEQ multiplex PCR was the method, and the copy in TCRdb shows in-frame clones only, minus some. The table has over 150,000 clones, 50% to 70% seen once. The chain uses TRBV30 and TRBJ2-3; D gene uncertain. The source of this sequence is a human donor with alopecia areata. Sample: CD4+ T cells sorted from blood, taken at week 0. CDR3 nucleotide sequence: TGTGCCTGGGTCGGAGATACGCAGTATTTT. This sequence encodes CAWVGDTQYF.